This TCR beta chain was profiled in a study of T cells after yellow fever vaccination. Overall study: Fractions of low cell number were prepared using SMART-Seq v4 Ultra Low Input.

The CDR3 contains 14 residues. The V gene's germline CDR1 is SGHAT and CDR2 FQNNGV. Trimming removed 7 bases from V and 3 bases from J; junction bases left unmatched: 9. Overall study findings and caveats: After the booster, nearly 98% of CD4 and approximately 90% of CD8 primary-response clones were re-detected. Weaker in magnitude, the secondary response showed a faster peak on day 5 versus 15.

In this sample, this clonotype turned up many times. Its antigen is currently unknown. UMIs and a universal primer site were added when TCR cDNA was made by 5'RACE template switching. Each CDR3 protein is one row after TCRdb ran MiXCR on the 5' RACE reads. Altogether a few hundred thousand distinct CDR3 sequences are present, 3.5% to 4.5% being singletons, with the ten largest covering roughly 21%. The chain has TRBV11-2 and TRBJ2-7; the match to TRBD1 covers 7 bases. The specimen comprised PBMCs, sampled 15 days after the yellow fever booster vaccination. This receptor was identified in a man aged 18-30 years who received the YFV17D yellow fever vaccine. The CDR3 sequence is CASTPGQWVYEQYF. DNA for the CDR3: TGTGCCAGCACACCGGGACAGTGGGTCTACGAGCAGTACTTC.